This TCR beta chain was retrieved from a study of beta chain features in type 1 diabetes. General study results and limits: The study found that naive, central memory and Treg TCRB repertoires appeared more similar in patients than in healthy donors.

Germline CDR1 is GTSNPN and CDR2 is SVGIG (reference sequence). The CDR3 covers 13 residues. Expressed TCRB transcripts were sequenced after all isolated RNA was converted to cDNA. TCRdb's table, derived via immunoSEQ multiplex PCR, lists solely in-frame clones and lacks some. The sample gives 200,000 to 250,000 clones, 9.6% of which show up once; 0.034% is in the top ten. This clone was recorded once. Its antigen remains unknown. Sequencing was carried out using naive CD4+ T cells from blood. This TCR was sampled from a woman under 30 in good health. The V gene is TRBV30, the J gene TRBJ1-1; weak D call: TRBD1 (5 bases). The CDR3: CARAGSVSTEAFF. For the CDR3, the DNA is TGTGCTCGGGCAGGGTCGGTTAGCACTGAAGCTTTCTTT. The whole variable domain, filled in from reference TRBV30 and TRBJ1-1, reads SQTIHQWPATLVQPVGSPLSLECTVEGTSNPNLYWYRQAAGRGLQLLFYSVGIGQISSEVPQNLSASRPQDRQFILSSKKLLLSDSGFYLCARAGSVSTEAFFGQGTRLTVV.